Shown below are 29 T cell receptor beta chains from a single sample sequenced in a study of CD8 T cells in ankylosing spondylitis. TCRdb passed the 5' RACE reads through MiXCR, listing each CDR3 protein once. The sample carries more than 150,000 distinct CDR3 sequences, 15% to 20% recorded once. The sequencing sample was made of blood, either unsorted or a sorted T cell fraction (not recorded which). The origin of the receptors is a male donor under 30 with ankylosing spondylitis or in good health (not recorded which).

This clonotype was seen many times. The V and J genes are TRBV10-3 and TRBJ2-3; D uncertain. Deletions cut 3 bases from V and 2 bases from J, with 9 bases between. The CDR3 is 14 residues long. Germline CDR1 is ENHRY and CDR2 is SYGVKD. The CDR3 nucleotides are TGTGCCATCAGTGAACGAGACTTCACAGATACGCAGTATTTT. It is translated as CAISERDFTDTQYF.

This clonotype has a count of ten or more. The genes are TRBV20-1 and TRBJ2-1, with 9 bases matching TRBD1. The CDR3 consists of 13 residues. The trim removed 8 bases at V and 2 bases at J, leaving 4 bases unmatched. Germline CDR1 and CDR2: DFQATT and SNEGSKA (reference sequence). The DNA of the CDR3 is TGCAGTAGACAGGGGGTGGCCTACAATGAGCAGTTCTTC. Its translation is CSRQGVAYNEQFF.

In this sample, this clonotype turned up many times. For the CDR3, the DNA is TGTGCCACCAGTGATTTCGGACTAGCGGGTAACAATGAGCAGTTCTTC. It translates to CATSDFGLAGNNEQFF. The rearrangement joins TRBV24-1 to TRBJ2-1; 11 nucleotides agree with TRBD2. The V and J ends lost 1 base and 5 bases, in that order; junction bases with no gene match: 3. The CDR3 spans 16 residues. CDR1 KGHDR and CDR2 SFDVKD come from the germline V gene.

This clonotype has a handful of counts. The rearrangement joins TRBV29-1 to TRBJ2-7; the D is unclear. Germline V gives CDR1 SQVTM, CDR2 ANQGSEA. This CDR3 spans 15 amino acids. V lost 4 bases, J lost 0 bases, and 16 bases lay in between. The CDR3 coding sequence is TGCAGCGTTGGTTCAAGGGCAATTAGCTCCTACGAGCAGTACTTC. Translating it yields CSVGSRAISSYEQYF.

In this sample, this clonotype turned up many times. The rearrangement joins TRBV5-1 to TRBJ2-1; 12 bases align to TRBD2. Trimming removed 3 bases from V and 7 bases from J; junction bases left unmatched: 8. Germline assignment: CDR1 SGHRS and CDR2 YFSETQ. The CDR3 runs 16 residues. The CDR3 DNA reads TGCGCCAGCAGCTGGAGGACTAGCGGGGCTCAGAATGAGCAGTTCTTC. Its translation is CASSWRTSGAQNEQFF.

This clonotype was counted many times. The rearrangement links TRBV11-1 to TRBJ2-5, with 7 nucleotides matching TRBD1. The length of the CDR3 is 13 residues. V lost 5 bases to trimming and J lost 4 bases; unmatched junction nucleotides: 4. Germline V gene data show CDR1 as SGHAT and CDR2 as FQDESV (reference sequence). The CDR3: CASSRDRAETQYF. The CDR3 nucleotides read TGTGCCAGCAGCCGCGACAGGGCAGAGACCCAGTACTTC.

This clonotype has ten or more counts. CDR3 sequence: CASSHGADQPQHF. The CDR3 region has the DNA TGTGCCAGCAGCCACGGTGCGGATCAGCCCCAGCATTTT. The chain employs TRBV14 and TRBJ1-5; no firm D call. Germline V gene sequence: CDR1 SGHDN, CDR2 FVKESK. The CDR3 spans 13 residues. The V and J ends lost 3 bases and 5 bases respectively, with 8 bases between them.

The table lists this clonotype with many counts. The chain links TRBV5-5 to TRBJ2-7; unclear D gene. The CDR3 consists of 13 residues. V was clipped by 4 bases and J by 2 bases, with 10 bases between them. The germline gives CDR1 SGHKS, CDR2 YYEKEE (reference sequence). CDR3: CASSLVGTYEQYF. CDR3 DNA: TGTGCCAGCAGCCTGGTTGGAACCTACGAGCAGTACTTC.

At least ten counts were recorded for this clonotype. V and J are TRBV5-6 and TRBJ2-1, with D unclear. Germline assignment: CDR1 SGHDT and CDR2 YYEEEE. The V gene lost 4 bases and the J gene lost 6 bases, with 8 bases spanning the gap. This CDR3 is 12 amino acids long. The CDR3 sequence: CASSVQPNEQFF. For the CDR3, the DNA is TGTGCCAGCAGCGTACAACCCAATGAGCAGTTCTTC.

This clonotype showed up just a few times. The V gene is TRBV29-1, the J gene TRBJ1-2; a weak D match, TRBD1 (5 bases). Germline assignment: CDR1 SQVTM and CDR2 ANQGSEA. Trimming removed 0 bases from V and 8 bases from J, with 16 bases in between. The CDR3 sequence is 14 residues long. Written as DNA, the CDR3 is TGCAGCGTTGAAGAACGCAGACAGATTCCAGGCTACACCTTC. It is translated as CSVEERRQIPGYTF.

This clonotype was counted ten times or more. The rearrangement uses TRBV25-1 and TRBJ1-5, with 8 bases that match TRBD1. V was pared by 6 bases and J by 3 bases, with 4 bases of the junction left unmatched. The germline CDR1 and CDR2 sequences are MGHDK and SYGVNS. The CDR3 is made up of 14 amino acids. CDR3 in DNA: TGTGCCAGCAGACAGGGGGGGACCAATCAGCCCCAGCATTTT. Its translation: CASRQGGTNQPQHF.

This clonotype was seen a few times. V usage is TRBV28 and J usage is TRBJ2-7; D not resolved. This CDR3 spans 12 amino acids. V dropped 2 bases and J dropped 6 bases, with 8 bases sitting between them. Per germline, CDR1 MDHEN and CDR2 SYDVKM. The CDR3 loop is CASSLVNLEQYF. The DNA for the CDR3 is TGTGCCAGCAGTTTAGTTAACCTCGAGCAGTACTTC.

This chain joins TRBV18 and TRBJ2-2, with 7 bases that match TRBD2. Trimming at V came to 2 bases and at J to 1 base, leaving 10 bases not matched to a gene. The CDR3 contains 18 residues. The germline V gene encodes CDR1 KGHSH and CDR2 LQKENI. The CDR3 reads CASSPGLADQWNTGELFF. The CDR3 DNA follows: TGTGCCAGCTCACCAGGGCTAGCGGACCAGTGGAACACCGGGGAGCTGTTTTTT.

The count of this clonotype is one. The CDR3 here is CASSFGGGEQFF. CDR3 nucleotides: TGTGCCAGCTCGTTCGGCGGGGGTGAGCAGTTCTTC. The chain joins TRBV2 to TRBJ2-1, with 7 bases matching TRBD2. Losses at the gene ends were 8 bases for V and 9 bases for J; bases not matched to a gene: 7. The CDR3 has 12 amino acids. Germline-derived CDR1 and CDR2 are SNHLY and FYNNEI. Full variable domain (rest looked up from reference TRBV2 and TRBJ2-1): EPEVTQTPSHQVTQMGQEVILRCVPISNHLYFYWYRQILGQKVEFLVSFYNNEISEKSEIFDDQFSVERPDGSNFTLKIRSTKLEDSAMYFCASSFGGGEQFFGPGTRLTVL.

Ten or more counts support this clonotype. The V and J genes are TRBV7-9 and TRBJ2-1; 13 bases map to TRBD2. Germline V gene lookup returns CDR1 SEHNR and CDR2 FQNEAQ (reference sequence). This CDR3 is built from 17 residues. The V segment lost 5 bases and the J segment 6 bases; nucleotides outside the gene matches: 10. Written as DNA, the CDR3 is TGTGCCAGCAGCCGCGTCCCGGGACTAGCGGGGATCAATGAGCAGTTCTTC. It is translated as CASSRVPGLAGINEQFF.

There are many counts of this clonotype. This chain links TRBV12-3 or TRBV12-4 with TRBJ2-5; D gene uncertain. The CDR3 totals 15 residues. V gave up 6 bases and J gave up 4 bases, with 18 bases separating them. The CDR3 bases are TGTGCCAGCAGCCCTAGTGGAGACGGCTTAGAGACCCAGTACTTC. Translated, it gives CASSPSGDGLETQYF.

This clonotype was recorded many times. The chain has TRBV11-2 and TRBJ2-2; maybe TRBD2 (6 bases). The V end lost 2 bases, the J end lost 5 bases, and 12 bases lay between the germline ends. The CDR3 consists of 15 residues. In germline, CDR1 is SGHAT, CDR2 FQNNGV. Here the CDR3 reads CASSLLTGSTGELFF. DNA for the CDR3: TGTGCCAGCAGCTTACTAACCGGGAGTACCGGGGAGCTGTTTTTT. The full variable domain, its missing parts supplied by reference TRBV11-2 and TRBJ2-2, is EAGVAQSPRYKIIEKRQSVAFWCNPISGHATLYWYQQILGQGPKLLIQFQNNGVVDDSQLPKDRFSAERLKGVDSTLKIQPAKLEDSAVYLCASSLLTGSTGELFFGEGSRLTVL.

This clonotype has ten or more counts. At one end, the junction sequence differs from germline, possibly due to a read error. V gene TRBV20-1 combines with J gene TRBJ2-1; the D gene is possibly TRBD2 (6 bases). This CDR3 region has 9 residues. Per the germline V gene, CDR1 is DFQATT and CDR2 is SNEGSKA (reference sequence). This CDR3 is CSARGAGTF. Here the CDR3 DNA reads TGCAGTGCTAGAGGTGCGGGGACTTTC.

This clonotype has more than one count but fewer than ten. The chain couples TRBV4-3 to TRBJ1-4; D is perhaps TRBD1 (6 bases). Germline V lookup: CDR1 LGHNA, CDR2 YSLEER. The V end was cut by 1 base, the J end by 5 bases, with 17 bases between. This CDR3 spans 17 amino acids. The CDR3 loop reads CASSQAIQGTGNEKLFF. Written as DNA, the CDR3 is TGCGCCAGCAGCCAAGCCATACAGGGAACCGGAAATGAAAAACTGTTTTTT.

CDR3 DNA sequence: TGTGCCAGCAGTGAAGGAGCGGGTATGGGCACAGATACGCAGTATTTT. Translating gives CASSEGAGMGTDTQYF. This chain joins TRBV6-1 and TRBJ2-3, with D tentatively TRBD2 (6 bases). The V gene lost 1 base and the J gene lost 1 base, with 12 bases spanning the gap. The CDR3 extends over 16 amino acids. Germline V gene sequence: CDR1 MNHNS, CDR2 SASEGT.

This clonotype was picked up a small number of times. The chain uses TRBV7-6 and TRBJ1-6, with a possible D match to TRBD1 (5 bases). Germline V gene data show CDR1 as SGHVS and CDR2 as FNYEAQ. Trimming removed 1 base at V and 7 bases at J, with 11 bases between. The CDR3 is made up of 15 amino acids. The CDR3 spells CASSLGGVGNSPLHF. For the CDR3, the DNA is TGTGCCAGCAGCTTAGGAGGGGTAGGGAATTCACCCCTCCACTTT.

This clonotype was seen at least ten times. This chain joins TRBV15 and TRBJ2-5; D gene ambiguous. This CDR3 has 14 residues. The V and J ends lost 2 bases and 3 bases respectively, with 10 bases between them. Germline V gene sequence: CDR1 LNHNV, CDR2 YYDKDF (reference sequence). CDR3 nucleotides: TGTGCCACCAGCAGATCAAACATTGAAGAGACCCAGTACTTC. Residues: CATSRSNIEETQYF.

Many counts were recorded for this clonotype. J is TRBJ2-7 and V is TRBV6-5, with 9 bases matching TRBD1. The germline V gene encodes CDR1 MNHEY and CDR2 SVGAGI. The CDR3 contains 15 residues. V shed 5 bases, J shed 5 bases, and the junction held 10 bases outside the gene matches. For the CDR3, the DNA is TGTGCCAGCAGTCGCAGACAGGGGGAACCCCACGAGCAGTACTTC. Its translation: CASSRRQGEPHEQYF.

This clonotype was observed a few times. This chain joins TRBV29-1 and TRBJ2-1, with a possible D match to TRBD2 (5 bases). Germline CDR1 reads SQVTM; CDR2 reads ANQGSEA. Trimming stripped 6 bases from V and 6 bases from J, with 12 bases between. CDR3 size: 12 residues. CDR3: CSVGWAGNEQFF. The CDR3 DNA follows: TGCAGCGTGGGGTGGGCGGGCAATGAGCAGTTCTTC.

This clonotype was picked up many times. The rearrangement uses TRBV4-3 and TRBJ2-3; D gene ambiguous. V shed 0 bases and J shed 1 base, with 14 bases lying between them. The CDR3 runs 17 residues. Germline values: CDR1 LGHNA, CDR2 YSLEER. The CDR3 sequence is CASSQEFFGIRTDTQYF. CDR3 DNA: TGCGCCAGCAGCCAAGAATTCTTTGGAATCCGCACAGATACGCAGTATTTT.

This clonotype was counted many times. The gene calls are TRBV12-3 or TRBV12-4 and TRBJ2-5; a possible D gene is TRBD2 (6 bases). Trimming removed 5 bases at V and 4 bases at J, with 11 bases between. CDR3 length equals 13 residues. In nucleotides, the CDR3 is TGTGCCAGCAGTATAGGAGGGCCAGAGACCCAGTACTTC. This codes for CASSIGGPETQYF.

The chain employs TRBV24-1 and TRBJ2-5; D not resolved. Trimming cost V 3 bases and J 1 base, with 5 bases left between them. The CDR3 totals 13 residues. Per germline, CDR1 KGHDR and CDR2 SFDVKD. This CDR3 reads CATSDRPQETQYF. DNA for the CDR3: TGTGCCACCAGTGATAGACCCCAAGAGACCCAGTACTTC.

V usage is TRBV7-2 and J usage is TRBJ1-1, with unresolved D. V lost 5 bases, J lost 3 bases, and 13 bases lay in between. The germline V gene has CDR1 SGHTA and CDR2 FQGNSA. The CDR3 is 14 residues long. The chain's CDR3 is CASSLVSEYTEAFF. DNA of the CDR3: TGTGCCAGCAGCCTGGTATCAGAGTACACTGAAGCTTTCTTT.

There are many counts of this clonotype. V is TRBV7-2 and J is TRBJ2-5; 12 bases match TRBD2. This CDR3 is built from 18 residues. Germline V CDR1 and CDR2: SGHTA, FQGNSA. V gave up 6 bases and J gave up 5 bases; unmatched junction bases: 16. CDR3 loop: CASSFLGLAGFMGETQYF. CDR3 nucleotide sequence: TGTGCCAGCAGTTTCCTAGGACTAGCGGGATTTATGGGTGAGACCCAGTACTTC.